Listed below are T cell receptor beta chains from one sample, sequenced in a study of technical replicates of blood from a handful of donors. TCRdb's copy holds only in-frame clones and misses some; the assay was immunoSEQ multiplex PCR. This sample has under 20,000 clones, with 65% to 85% found just once. Material for sequencing was PBMCs. Source of these receptors: a human donor in good health. Each CDR3 is given with its conserved first and last residue. A D gene is named only where the DNA matches it firmly. Not every row has a clone size; where given, it reads once, few, many or a size class.

NA TRBJ2-3 NA TRBV5-6 CASSFQGSTDTQYF TGTGCCAGCAGCTTCCAGGGGAGCACAGATACGCAGTATTTT
NA TRBJ1-5 NA TRBV2 CASSEEWGGDQPQHF TGTGCCAGCAGTGAAGAGTGGGGGGGAGATCAGCCCCAGCATTTT
NA TRBJ2-1 NA TRBV9 CASSSGTPPGNEQFF TGTGCCAGCAGCTCCGGGACTCCCCCAGGAAATGAGCAGTTCTTC
TRBD2 TRBJ2-7 NA TRBV6-1 CASSASDRGDSYEQYF TGTGCCAGCAGTGCCTCTGACCGGGGGGACTCCTACGAGCAGTACTTC
NA TRBJ2-7 NA TRBV5-4 CASSTGLNSYEQYF TGTGCCAGCAGTACGGGACTCAATTCCTACGAGCAGTACTTC
NA TRBJ1-4 NA TRBV5-1 CASSLGQGNEKLFF TGCGCCAGCAGCTTGGGGCAGGGGAATGAAAAACTGTTTTTT
NA TRBJ2-1 NA TRBV7-7 CASSPGLGTRQKNEQFF TGTGCCAGCAGCCCTGGACTAGGGACAAGACAAAAAAATGAGCAGTTCTTC
TRBD1 TRBJ1-4 NA TRBV5-1 CASSQGTGGMIEKLFF TGCGCCAGCAGCCAAGGGACAGGGGGCATGATTGAAAAACTGTTTTTT
TRBD1 TRBJ2-5 NA TRBV5-1 CATSAGTGGVETQYF TGCGCCACTTCGGCCGGGACAGGGGGCGTAGAGACCCAGTACTTC
NA TRBJ1-1 once TRBV6-5 CASSPDPNRDTEAFF TGTGCCAGCAGCCCCGATCCGAACCGGGACACTGAAGCTTTCTTT
NA TRBJ1-1 few TRBV5-1 CASSLEGGEAFF TGCGCCAGCAGCTTAGAGGGAGGGGAAGCTTTCTTT
TRBD1 TRBJ2-7 NA TRBV10-1 CASSVPGGEQYF TGCGCCAGCAGTGTCCCAGGGGGCGAGCAGTACTTC
NA TRBJ2-6 NA TRBV30 CAWSVPRERNSGANVLTF TGTGCCTGGAGTGTACCCCGGGAACGGAACTCTGGGGCCAACGTCCTGACTTTC
TRBD2 TRBJ2-5 NA TRBV5-6 CASSLTKAGVGTLETQYF TGTGCCAGCAGCTTGACGAAAGCGGGAGTGGGCACTTTGGAGACCCAGTACTTC
NA TRBJ2-7 NA TRBV15 CATSRDISYEQYF TGTGCCACCAGCAGAGACATCTCCTACGAGCAGTACTTC
NA TRBJ2-1 few TRBV2 CASSFRGFEQFF TGTGCCAGCAGCTTCAGGGGATTTGAGCAGTTCTTC
NA TRBJ2-5 NA TRBV7-7 CASSLGSGYQETQYF TGTGCCAGCAGCTTAGGATCGGGGTACCAAGAGACCCAGTACTTC
NA TRBJ1-2 NA TRBV2 CASSEGTAYGYTF TGTGCCAGCAGTGAAGGGACAGCCTATGGCTACACCTTC
NA TRBJ2-7 NA TRBV6-1 CASSSDRYSYEQYF TGTGCCAGCAGTTCTGACAGATACTCCTACGAGCAGTACTTC
TRBD1 TRBJ2-5 few TRBV28 CASSSGTGGAETQYF TGTGCCAGCAGTTCTGGGACAGGGGGCGCGGAGACCCAGTACTTC
NA TRBJ1-1 few TRBV7-3 CASSEDRNTEAFF TGTGCCAGCAGCGAGGACAGGAACACTGAAGCTTTCTTT
NA TRBJ1-1 once TRBV12-5 CASGLGGGEAFF TGTGCTAGTGGTTTGGGCGGGGGTGAAGCTTTCTTT